This T cell receptor beta chain was recorded in a study of blood T cell repertoires in COVID-19 (dated by TCRdb to the early 2020s). In the study overall: The collaborator samples originated in the United States, Italy and Spain and spanned the acute and convalescent phases of COVID-19. The prospective study material was composed of cDNA or gDNA derived from T cells, B-cell-depleted T cells, or PBMCs. A de-identified subject ID, COVID-19 status, age in years and sex were almost always included in the sample metadata. Where available, HLA class I and class II types were obtained from metadata supplied by the sample provider rather than from assay-based typing. Deeply sampled blood TCRbeta repertoires from subjects exposed to, actively infected with, or recovered from COVID-19 were included in the dataset. Samples came from the ongoing ImmuneRACE study (first 160 participants) plus 1,254 subjects from 6 global collaborators. The repertoires were released in a freely available public database intended as a resource for research on the immune response to SARS-CoV-2. What the study reported, not specific to this receptor: The amount of clinical and demographic metadata varied by source and participant and was provided uncurated.

Including the terminal cysteine and phenylalanine, the CDR3 comprises 14 residues. The sequence is cut down to CDR3 DNA, 42 bases in frame from base 1. The germline V gene (reference sequence) specifies LNHDA as CDR1 and SQIVND as CDR2. V trim: 9 bases; J trim: 7 bases; unmatched bases: 11. TCRbeta CDR3 regions were amplified from genomic DNA using the immunoSEQ Assay, a bias-controlled multiplex PCR. On the authors' methods: The number of nucleated cells in each sample was estimated from the amplification of reference gene primers within the assay. To quantify the absolute abundance of each unique TCRbeta CDR3 rearrangement, sequence reads were collapsed and filtered. For each sample, productive Simpson clonality was calculated as the square root of Simpson's diversity index over productive rearrangements. The table was pulled from immuneACCESS by TCRdb, which kept in-frame rearrangements only. Such tables lose some clones; where checked, under half of the loss comes from unresolved V genes, and the rest has no known cause. D and trimming come from the DNA, and the V and J calls and clone size come from that table. Recorded for this sample are about 210,000 clones; roughly 81% of them occurred a single time. In total, the top ten clones hold 6% to 8.5% of the sample.

Collaborating institutions collected whole blood in K2EDTA tubes following their own protocols. For TCRbeta analysis, collaborator samples were shipped as frozen whole blood, as isolated PBMCs, or as DNA extracted from either sample type. As for this clone: Its antigen target is currently unknown. No much larger clonotype is one base removed from it; base qualities were not supplied.

Recombination connected TRBV19 to TRBJ2-2; TRBD2 agrees with 7 junctional bases. The sequence was collected from a woman aged 45-65 years with active or convalescent COVID-19. Sequenced sample: peripheral blood. CDR3 sequence: CASVRTGGNGELFF. Read as DNA, the sequence is TGTGCCAGCGTAAGGACGGGAGGTAACGGGGAGCTGTTTTTT. Joined to the reference TRBV19 and TRBJ2-2 proteins, this CDR3 gives the full variable domain: DGGITQSPKYLFRKEGQNVTLSCEQNLNHDAMYWYRQDPGQGLRLIYYSQIVNDFQKGDIAEGYSVSREKKESFPLTVTSAQKNPTAFYLCASVRTGGNGELFFGEGSRLTVL.